What follows describes a single T cell receptor beta chain. The data were obtained in a study of shared clonotypes between healthy human individuals. Only in-frame clones appear in the TCRdb table, and some are missing; sequencing was by immunoSEQ multiplex PCR. The sample lists hundreds of thousands of clones, 92% occurring once. Trimming stripped 8 bases from V and 6 bases from J, with 10 bases between. The CDR3 length is 12 residues. Looked up from germline, CDR1 is MNHEY and CDR2 is SMNVEV (reference sequence). CD45RO negativity and positive selection for CCR7 defined naive CD8 cells, a population that excluded terminally differentiated effector memory CD45RA+ cells.

The rearrangement joins TRBV27 to TRBJ2-2; tentative D call: TRBD1 (6 bases). The receptor was derived from a man aged 25-45 years in good health. Sample: naive CD8+ T cells sorted from blood. Here the CDR3 DNA reads TGTGCCAGCTACAGGGTGGCCGGGGAGCTGTTTTTT. Protein product: CASYRVAGELFF.